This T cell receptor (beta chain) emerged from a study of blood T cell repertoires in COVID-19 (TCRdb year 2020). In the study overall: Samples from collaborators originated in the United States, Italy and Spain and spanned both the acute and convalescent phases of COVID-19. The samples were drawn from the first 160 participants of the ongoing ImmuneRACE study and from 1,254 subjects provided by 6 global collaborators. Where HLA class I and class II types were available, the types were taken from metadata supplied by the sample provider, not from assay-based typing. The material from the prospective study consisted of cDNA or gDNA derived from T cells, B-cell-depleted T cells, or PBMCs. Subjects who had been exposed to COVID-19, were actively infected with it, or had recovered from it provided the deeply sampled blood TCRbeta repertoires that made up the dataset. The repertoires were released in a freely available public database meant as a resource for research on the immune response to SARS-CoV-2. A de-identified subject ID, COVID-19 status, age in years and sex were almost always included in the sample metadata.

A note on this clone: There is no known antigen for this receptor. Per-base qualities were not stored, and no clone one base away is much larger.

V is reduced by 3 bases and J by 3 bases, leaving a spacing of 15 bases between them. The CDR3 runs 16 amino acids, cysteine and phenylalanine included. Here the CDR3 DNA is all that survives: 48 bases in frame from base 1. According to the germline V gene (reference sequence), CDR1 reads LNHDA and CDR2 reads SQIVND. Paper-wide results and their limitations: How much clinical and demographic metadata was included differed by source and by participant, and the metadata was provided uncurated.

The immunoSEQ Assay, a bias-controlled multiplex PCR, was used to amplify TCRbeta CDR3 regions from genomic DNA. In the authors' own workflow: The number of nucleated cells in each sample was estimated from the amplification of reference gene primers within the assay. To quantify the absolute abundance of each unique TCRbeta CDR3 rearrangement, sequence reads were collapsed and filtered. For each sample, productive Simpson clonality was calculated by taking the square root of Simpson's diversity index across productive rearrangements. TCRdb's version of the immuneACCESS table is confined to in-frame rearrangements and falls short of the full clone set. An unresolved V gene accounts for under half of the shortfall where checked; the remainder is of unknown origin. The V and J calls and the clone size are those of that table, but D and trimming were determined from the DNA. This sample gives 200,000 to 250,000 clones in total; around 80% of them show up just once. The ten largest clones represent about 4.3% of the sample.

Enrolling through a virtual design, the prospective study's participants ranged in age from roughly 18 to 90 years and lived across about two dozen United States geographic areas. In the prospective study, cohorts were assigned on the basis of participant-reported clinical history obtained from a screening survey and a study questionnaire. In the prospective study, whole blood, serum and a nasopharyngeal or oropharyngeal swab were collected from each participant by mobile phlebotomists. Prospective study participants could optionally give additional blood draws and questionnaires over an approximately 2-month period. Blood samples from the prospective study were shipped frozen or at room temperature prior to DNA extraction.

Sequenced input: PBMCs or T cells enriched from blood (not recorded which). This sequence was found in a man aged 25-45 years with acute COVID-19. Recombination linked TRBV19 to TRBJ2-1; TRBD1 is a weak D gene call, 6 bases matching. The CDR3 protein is CASSILPRGFYNEQFF. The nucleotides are TGTGCCAGTAGTATTTTACCCAGGGGATTCTACAATGAGCAGTTCTTC.